The subject of this entry is one T cell receptor beta chain. The sample is drawn from a study of blood T cell repertoires in COVID-19. The overall study: Both acute and convalescent COVID-19 samples were obtained from the United States, Italy and Spain.

CDR1 MGHRA and CDR2 YSYEKL come from the germline V gene. CDR3 length equals 18 residues. J gave up 3 bases and V 1 base, and 11 bases lay outside the gene matches. Generated by immunoSEQ multiplex PCR, the TCRdb table keeps only in-frame clones and is missing some. The sample lists about 18,000 clones; roughly nine tenths were seen once. This clonotype was obtained from a man in his fifties with active COVID-19. The gene calls are TRBV4-1 and TRBJ2-7; 11 nucleotides line up with TRBD2. Sample: peripheral blood. CDR3 nucleotide sequence: TGCGCCAGCAGCCAAGTCCACCTGGGACTAGCGGCATTCTACGAGCAGTACTTC. This gives the protein CASSQVHLGLAAFYEQYF.